A selection of T cell receptor beta chains follows, all from one sample in a study of cytomegalovirus exposure and HLA in healthy donors. Measured with immunoSEQ multiplex PCR; TCRdb has only the in-frame clones, and not every one. This sample has 150,000 to 200,000 clones, with about 77% found just once. Sequencing was carried out using PBMCs. The receptor source for this set is a woman aged 45-59 years in good health and CMV-seronegative. Each CDR3 is given with its conserved first and last residue. The D gene is left open where the match is weak. Part of the rows lack a size; the others show once, few, many or a class for expanded clones.

TRBV15	TRBD2	-	TRBJ2-1	CATSRDWRTSGLNEQFF	TGTGCCACCAGCAGAGATTGGAGGACTAGCGGCCTCAATGAGCAGTTCTTC
TRBV11-3	-	once	TRBJ1-5	CASSLGGLSNQPQHF	TGTGCCAGCAGCTTAGGGGGCCTGAGCAATCAGCCCCAGCATTTT
TRBV7-2	-	-	TRBJ2-1	CASTGGGGAAYNEQFF	TGTGCCAGCACCGGAGGGGGCGGAGCGGCCTACAATGAGCAGTTCTTC
TRBV16	TRBD1	-	TRBJ1-6	CASSLRQGTNSPLHF	TGTGCCAGCAGCTTAAGACAGGGGACCAATTCACCCCTCCACTTT
TRBV2	TRBD1	-	TRBJ1-2	CATSGQGYGYTF	TGTGCCACTTCGGGACAGGGTTATGGCTACACCTTC
TRBV5-6	TRBD2	-	TRBJ2-7	CASSFSSGRVAYEQYF	TGTGCCAGCAGCTTTTCTAGCGGGAGGGTTGCCTACGAGCAGTACTTC
TRBV7-9	-	-	TRBJ2-1	CASSLDRQGLGNEQFF	TGTGCCAGCAGCTTAGATCGGCAGGGGTTGGGCAATGAGCAGTTCTTC
TRBV28	-	-	TRBJ2-1	CASSPQLVGLPEQFF	TGTGCCAGCAGTCCTCAACTAGTAGGGCTTCCTGAGCAGTTCTTC
TRBV4-2	-	few	TRBJ1-5	CASSHLSTGLSNQPQHF	TGTGCCAGCAGCCACCTATCGACAGGCCTTAGCAATCAGCCCCAGCATTTT
TRBV6-5	-	few	TRBJ2-7	CASSYLGLTTYEQYF	TGTGCCAGCAGTTACTTGGGCCTCACAACCTACGAGCAGTACTTC
TRBV28	TRBD2	-	TRBJ2-1	CASSFGTRLGNNEQFF	TGTGCCAGCAGTTTCGGGACTAGATTGGGAAATAATGAGCAGTTCTTC
TRBV25-1	TRBD1	-	TRBJ2-1	CASSVSGTGAWEQFF	TGTGCCAGCAGTGTATCCGGGACAGGCGCCTGGGAGCAGTTCTTC
TRBV28	TRBD2	-	TRBJ2-1	CASSLWGGETYNEQFF	TGTGCCAGCAGTTTATGGGGAGGGGAAACCTACAATGAGCAGTTCTTC
TRBV28	-	few	TRBJ1-5	CASNTPGVGQPQHF	TGTGCCAGCAATACCCCAGGGGTGGGACAGCCCCAGCATTTT
TRBV4-2	-	-	TRBJ1-1	CASSSREVQGAFF	TGTGCCAGCAGCTCCCGAGAGGTTCAGGGAGCTTTCTTT
TRBV28	TRBD1	-	TRBJ1-4	CASHAPGGGEKLFF	TGTGCCAGCCATGCCCCAGGGGGCGGTGAAAAACTGTTTTTT
TRBV28	TRBD2	-	TRBJ2-2	CATPLHSGRFTGELFF	TGTGCCACACCCCTACATAGCGGGAGGTTTACCGGGGAGCTGTTTTTT
TRBV5-1	TRBD1	-	TRBJ2-2	CASSPDRGTGRTGELFF	TGCGCCAGCAGCCCCGATCGGGGGACAGGGAGAACCGGGGAGCTGTTTTTT
TRBV2	TRBD1	-	TRBJ2-3	CASRDRVTDTQYF	TGTGCCAGCAGGGACAGGGTCACAGATACGCAGTATTTT
TRBV27	-	-	TRBJ2-7	CASTLPTKGEAYEQYF	TGTGCCAGCACTCTTCCCACTAAGGGGGAAGCCTACGAGCAGTACTTC
TRBV7-3	TRBD2	-	TRBJ2-7	CASSLGTTSSYEQYF	TGTGCCAGCAGCTTGGGGACTACAAGCTCCTACGAGCAGTACTTC
TRBV13	-	-	TRBJ2-2	CASSPRNRVVTGELFF	TGTGCCAGCAGCCCGAGAAACAGGGTTGTCACCGGGGAGCTGTTTTTT
TRBV6-5	TRBD1	-	TRBJ1-5	CASRVHQGAQPQHF	TGTGCCAGCAGAGTACACCAGGGGGCACAGCCCCAGCATTTT
TRBV28	TRBD1	once	TRBJ1-1	CASSLETGGGTEAFF	TGTGCCAGCAGTTTAGAGACAGGGGGCGGGACTGAAGCTTTCTTT
TRBV4-1	-	-	TRBJ1-2	CASSREGANYGYTF	TGCGCCAGCAGCCGCGAGGGAGCTAACTATGGCTACACCTTC
TRBV9	-	-	TRBJ1-2	CASSESTWGGSYYGYTF	TGTGCCAGCAGCGAATCTACATGGGGGGGCAGCTACTATGGCTACACCTTC
TRBV28	-	-	TRBJ1-6	CASSLFGTPNSPLHF	TGTGCCAGCAGTTTATTCGGGACTCCGAATTCACCCCTCCACTTT
TRBV5-3	-	-	TRBJ2-2	CARRSSIRVLVNTGELFF	TGTGCCAGAAGGTCTTCGATCCGCGTCTTGGTGAACACCGGGGAGCTGTTTTTT